The next 2 T cell receptor beta chains were all read from a single sample in a study of shared clonotypes between healthy human individuals (dated by TCRdb to about 2020). Library creation used the immunoSEQ multiplex PCR assay. TCRdb took this table from immuneACCESS and kept in-frame rearrangements with V and J called. Such tables lack part of the clones; where checked against another copy, unresolved V genes explain under half of the gap, and the rest is unexplained. The sample table contains roughly 2 million clones; only one count was recorded for around 95% of them. The ten biggest clones cover 0.1% to 0.15% of the sample. The sequenced material came from naive CD4+ T cells sorted from blood. The sample's cell subset or site label, decoded: CD45RA+ positively selected. These receptors were obtained from a man younger than 35 in good health.

The V and J genes are TRBV5-1 and TRBJ1-2; D gene ambiguous. The ends were cut back, 0 bases at V and 7 bases at J, with 7 bases in the middle. The CDR3 extends over 12 amino acids. Germline CDR1 and CDR2: SGHRS and YFSETQ. The CDR3 DNA reads TGCGCCAGCAGCTTGGGCGCCCGTGGCTACACCTTC. It is translated as CASSLGARGYTF.

This clone was detected a few times. The chain joins TRBV7-2 to TRBJ1-2, with 8 bases identical to TRBD1. Germline CDR1 reads SGHTA; CDR2 reads FQGNSA. V was clipped by 0 bases and J by 3 bases; unmatched bases: 3. The CDR3 contains 15 residues. The CDR3 protein is CASSLARGLDYGYTF. The CDR3, as DNA: TGTGCCAGCAGCTTAGCCAGGGGGCTAGACTATGGCTACACCTTC.